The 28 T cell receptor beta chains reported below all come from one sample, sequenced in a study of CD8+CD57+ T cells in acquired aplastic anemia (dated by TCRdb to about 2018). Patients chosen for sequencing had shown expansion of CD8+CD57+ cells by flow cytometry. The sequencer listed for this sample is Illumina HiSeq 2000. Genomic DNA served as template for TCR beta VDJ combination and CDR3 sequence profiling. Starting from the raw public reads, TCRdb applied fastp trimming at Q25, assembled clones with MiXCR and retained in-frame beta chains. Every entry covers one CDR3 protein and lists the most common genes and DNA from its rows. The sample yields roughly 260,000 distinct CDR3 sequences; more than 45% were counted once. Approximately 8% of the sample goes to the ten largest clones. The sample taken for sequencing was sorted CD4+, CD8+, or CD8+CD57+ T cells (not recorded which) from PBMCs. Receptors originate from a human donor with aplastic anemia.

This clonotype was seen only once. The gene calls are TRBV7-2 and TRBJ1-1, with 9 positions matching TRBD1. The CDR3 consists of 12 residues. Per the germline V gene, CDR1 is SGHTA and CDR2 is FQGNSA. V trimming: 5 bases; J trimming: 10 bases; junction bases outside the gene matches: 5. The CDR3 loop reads CASSIQGARAFF. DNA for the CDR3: TGTGCCAGCAGCATACAGGGGGCGCGAGCTTTCTTT.

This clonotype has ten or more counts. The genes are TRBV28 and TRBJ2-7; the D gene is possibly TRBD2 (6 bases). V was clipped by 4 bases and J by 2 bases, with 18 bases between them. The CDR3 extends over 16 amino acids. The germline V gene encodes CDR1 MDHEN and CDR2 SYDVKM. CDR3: CASSSHRGGTAYEQYF. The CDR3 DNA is TGTGCCAGCAGTTCCCACCGAGGCGGGACCGCCTACGAGCAGTACTTC.

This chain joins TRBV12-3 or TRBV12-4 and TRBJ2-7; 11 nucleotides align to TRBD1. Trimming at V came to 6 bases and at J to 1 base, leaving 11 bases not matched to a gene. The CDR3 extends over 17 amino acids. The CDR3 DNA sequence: TGTGCCAGCAGCGATAGCGGACAGGGGGCGACTTCCTACGAGCAGTACTTC. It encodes CASSDSGQGATSYEQYF.

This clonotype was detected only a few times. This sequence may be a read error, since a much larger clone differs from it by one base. CDR3 DNA sequence: TGTGCCGGTACCCCCCCCTGGCCGGTGAACACTGAAGCTTTCTTT. Translated, it gives CAGTPPWPVNTEAFF. V gene TRBV19 combines with J gene TRBJ1-1; no reliable D call. CDR3 length equals 15 residues. Germline lookup yields CDR1 LNHDA and CDR2 SQIVND (reference sequence). V dropped 11 bases and J dropped 0 bases, with 19 bases sitting between them.

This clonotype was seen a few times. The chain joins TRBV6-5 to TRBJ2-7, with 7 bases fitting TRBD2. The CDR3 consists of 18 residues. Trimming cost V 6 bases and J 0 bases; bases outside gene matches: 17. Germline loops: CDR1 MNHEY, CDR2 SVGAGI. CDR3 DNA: TGTGCCAGCAGCCCCAGCCTGGGCGGGAGTGGATACTCCTACGAGCAGTACTTC. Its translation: CASSPSLGGSGYSYEQYF.

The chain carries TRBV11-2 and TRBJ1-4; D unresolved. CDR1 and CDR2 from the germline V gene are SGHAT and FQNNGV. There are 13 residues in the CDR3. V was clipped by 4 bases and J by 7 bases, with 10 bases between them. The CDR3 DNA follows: TGTGCCAGCAGCTCCGGGTTTTTTGAAAAACTGTTTTTT. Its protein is CASSSGFFEKLFF.

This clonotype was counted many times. CDR3 protein: CASSYSTGRYHKETQYF. Written as DNA, the CDR3 is TGTGCCAGCAGTTACTCCACTGGTCGGTACCATAAGGAGACCCAGTACTTC. This rearrangement joins TRBV6-5 to TRBJ2-5; D ambiguous. The CDR3 contains 17 residues. Trimming stripped 0 bases from V and 5 bases from J, with 19 bases between. The V gene's germline CDR1 is MNHEY and CDR2 SVGAGI.

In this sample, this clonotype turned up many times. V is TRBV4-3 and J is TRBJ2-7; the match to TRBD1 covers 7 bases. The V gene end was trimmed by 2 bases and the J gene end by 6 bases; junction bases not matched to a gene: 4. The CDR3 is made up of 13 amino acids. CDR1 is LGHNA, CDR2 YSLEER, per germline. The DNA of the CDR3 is TGCGCCAGCAGCCAATACAGGGGATTCGAGCAGTACTTC. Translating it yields CASSQYRGFEQYF.

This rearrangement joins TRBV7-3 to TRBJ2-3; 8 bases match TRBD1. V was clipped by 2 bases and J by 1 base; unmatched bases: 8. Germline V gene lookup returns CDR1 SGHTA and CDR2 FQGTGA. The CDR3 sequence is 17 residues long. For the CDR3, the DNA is TGTGCCAGCAGCTTAGCGGGCAGGGGGCGAGGCACAGATACGCAGTATTTT. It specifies CASSLAGRGRGTDTQYF.

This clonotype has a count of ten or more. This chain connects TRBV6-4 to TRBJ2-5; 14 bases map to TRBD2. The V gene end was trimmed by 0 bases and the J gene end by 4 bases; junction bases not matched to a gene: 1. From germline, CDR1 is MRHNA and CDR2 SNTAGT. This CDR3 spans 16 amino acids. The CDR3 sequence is CASSDSTSGGAETQYF. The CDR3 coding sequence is TGTGCCAGCAGTGACTCGACTAGCGGGGGGGCAGAGACCCAGTACTTC.

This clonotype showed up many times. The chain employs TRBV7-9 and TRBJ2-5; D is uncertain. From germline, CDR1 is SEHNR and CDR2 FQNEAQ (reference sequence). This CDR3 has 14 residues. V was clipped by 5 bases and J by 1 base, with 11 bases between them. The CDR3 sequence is CASSLGVLQETQYF. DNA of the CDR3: TGTGCCAGCAGCCTTGGAGTCCTCCAAGAGACCCAGTACTTC. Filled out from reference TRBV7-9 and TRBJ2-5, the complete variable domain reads DTGVSQNPRHKITKRGQNVTFRCDPISEHNRLYWYRQTLGQGPEFLTYFQNEAQLEKSRLLSDRFSAERPKGSFSTLEIQRTEQGDSAMYLCASSLGVLQETQYFGPGTRLLVL.

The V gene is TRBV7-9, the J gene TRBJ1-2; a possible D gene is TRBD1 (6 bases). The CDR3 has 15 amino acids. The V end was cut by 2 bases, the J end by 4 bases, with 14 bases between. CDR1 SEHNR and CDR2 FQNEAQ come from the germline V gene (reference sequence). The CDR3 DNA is TGTGCCAGCAGCTTATATGACGGGGGCGGCTATGGCTACACCTTC. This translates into CASSLYDGGGYGYTF.

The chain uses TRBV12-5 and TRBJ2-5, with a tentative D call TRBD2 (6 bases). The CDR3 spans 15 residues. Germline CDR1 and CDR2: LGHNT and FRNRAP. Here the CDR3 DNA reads TGTGCCAGCAGTTCAGGAGGGAGCCTACAAGAGACCCAGTACTTC. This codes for CASSSGGSLQETQYF.

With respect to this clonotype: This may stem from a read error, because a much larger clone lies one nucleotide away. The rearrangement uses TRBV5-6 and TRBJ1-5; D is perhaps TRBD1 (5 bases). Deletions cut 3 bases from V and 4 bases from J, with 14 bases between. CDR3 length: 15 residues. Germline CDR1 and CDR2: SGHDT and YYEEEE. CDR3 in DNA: TGTGCCAGCAGCTGTGGCAGGGCGAAAAATCAGCCCCAGCATTTT. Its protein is CASSCGRAKNQPQHF.

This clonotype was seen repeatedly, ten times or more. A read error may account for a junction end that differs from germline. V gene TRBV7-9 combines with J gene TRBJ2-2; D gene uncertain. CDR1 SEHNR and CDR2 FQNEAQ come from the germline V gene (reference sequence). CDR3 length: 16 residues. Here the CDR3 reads CASSYNGPSNAGELFF. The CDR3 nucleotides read TGTGCCAGCAGCTACAATGGCCCTTCGAACGCCGGGGAGCTGTTTTTT.

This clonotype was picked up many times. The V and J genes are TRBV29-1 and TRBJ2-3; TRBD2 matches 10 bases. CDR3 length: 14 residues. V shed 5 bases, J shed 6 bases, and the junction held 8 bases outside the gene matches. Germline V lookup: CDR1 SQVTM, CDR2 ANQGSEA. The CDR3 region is CSVFRSGRSDTQYF. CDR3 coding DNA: TGCAGCGTTTTTCGTAGCGGGAGGAGCGATACGCAGTATTTT.

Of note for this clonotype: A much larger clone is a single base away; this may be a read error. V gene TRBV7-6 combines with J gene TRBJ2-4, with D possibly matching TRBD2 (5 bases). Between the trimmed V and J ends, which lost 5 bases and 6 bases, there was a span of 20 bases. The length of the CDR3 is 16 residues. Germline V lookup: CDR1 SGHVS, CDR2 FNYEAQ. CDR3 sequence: CASSQSQVAGRNIQYF. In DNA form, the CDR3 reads TGTGCCAGCAGCCAATCACAAGTTGCGGGCAGAAACATTCAGTACTTC.

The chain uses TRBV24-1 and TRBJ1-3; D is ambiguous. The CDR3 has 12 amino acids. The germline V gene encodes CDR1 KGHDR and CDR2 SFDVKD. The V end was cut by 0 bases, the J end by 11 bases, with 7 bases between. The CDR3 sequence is CATSDLHGAIYF. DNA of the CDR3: TGTGCCACCAGTGATTTGCACGGGGCCATATATTTT.

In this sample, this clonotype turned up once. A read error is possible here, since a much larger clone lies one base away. DNA of the CDR3: TGTGCCAGCAGAGACATATGTGAAAAACTGTTTTTT. Amino acid sequence: CASRDICEKLFF. The chain employs TRBV7-9 and TRBJ1-4; no reliable D call. The CDR3 runs to 12 residues. V was trimmed by 6 bases and J by 7 bases, leaving 9 bases between them. Germline V lookup: CDR1 SEHNR, CDR2 FQNEAQ (reference sequence).

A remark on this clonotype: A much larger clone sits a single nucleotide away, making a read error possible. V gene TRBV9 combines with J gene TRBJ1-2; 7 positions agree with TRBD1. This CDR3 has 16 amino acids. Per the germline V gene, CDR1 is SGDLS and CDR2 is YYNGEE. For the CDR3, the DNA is TGTGCCAGCAGCTTAGAAGTAGGCACAGGGGATGATGGCTACGCCTTC. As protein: CASSLEVGTGDDGYAF.

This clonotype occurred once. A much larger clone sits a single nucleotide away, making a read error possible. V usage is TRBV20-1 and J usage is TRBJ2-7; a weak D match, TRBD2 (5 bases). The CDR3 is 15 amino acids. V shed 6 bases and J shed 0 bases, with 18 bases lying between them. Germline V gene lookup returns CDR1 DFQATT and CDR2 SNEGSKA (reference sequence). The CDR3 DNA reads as TGCAGTGCCCCAAATTTAGCGAAGCCCTCCTACGAGCAGTACTTC. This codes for CSAPNLAKPSYEQYF.

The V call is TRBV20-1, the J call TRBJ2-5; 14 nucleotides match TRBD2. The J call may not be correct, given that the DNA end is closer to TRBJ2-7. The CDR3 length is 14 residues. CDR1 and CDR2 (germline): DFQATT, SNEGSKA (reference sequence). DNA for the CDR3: TGCAGTGCGCAGACTAGCGGGAGGGCCTACGAGCAGTACTTC. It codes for CSAQTSGRAYEQYF.

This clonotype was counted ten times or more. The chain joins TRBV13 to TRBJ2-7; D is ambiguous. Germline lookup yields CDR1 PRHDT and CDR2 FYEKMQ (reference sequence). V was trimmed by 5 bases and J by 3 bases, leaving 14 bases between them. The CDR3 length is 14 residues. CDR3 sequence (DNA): TGTGCCAGCAGCCTAACCCTTTCCTACTACGAGCAGTACTTC. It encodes CASSLTLSYYEQYF.

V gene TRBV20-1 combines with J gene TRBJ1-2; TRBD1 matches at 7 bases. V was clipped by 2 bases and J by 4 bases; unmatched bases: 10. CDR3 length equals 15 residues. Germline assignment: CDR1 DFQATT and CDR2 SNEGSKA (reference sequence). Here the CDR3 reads CSARNHVQGSYGYTF. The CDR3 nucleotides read TGCAGTGCTAGAAACCACGTACAGGGGTCCTATGGCTACACCTTC.

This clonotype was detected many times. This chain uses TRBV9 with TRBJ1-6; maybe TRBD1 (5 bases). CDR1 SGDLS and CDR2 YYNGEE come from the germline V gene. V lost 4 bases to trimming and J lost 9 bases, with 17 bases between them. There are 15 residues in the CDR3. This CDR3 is CASSSQWQGISPLHF. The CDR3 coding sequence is TGTGCCAGCAGCTCCCAATGGCAGGGTATTTCACCCCTCCACTTT.

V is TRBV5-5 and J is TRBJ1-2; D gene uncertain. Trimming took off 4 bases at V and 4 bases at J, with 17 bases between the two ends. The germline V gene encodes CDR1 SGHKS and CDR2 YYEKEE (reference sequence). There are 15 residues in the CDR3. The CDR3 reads CASSNEQSVPYGYTF. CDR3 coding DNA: TGTGCCAGCAGCAATGAACAGTCCGTGCCCTATGGCTACACCTTC.

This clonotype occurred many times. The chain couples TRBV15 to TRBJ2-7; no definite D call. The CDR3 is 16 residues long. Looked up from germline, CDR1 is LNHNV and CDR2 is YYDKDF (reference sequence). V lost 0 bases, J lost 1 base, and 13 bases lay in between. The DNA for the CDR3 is TGTGCCACCAGCAGAGATCATCATACAAATTCCTACGAGCAGTACTTC. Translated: CATSRDHHTNSYEQYF.

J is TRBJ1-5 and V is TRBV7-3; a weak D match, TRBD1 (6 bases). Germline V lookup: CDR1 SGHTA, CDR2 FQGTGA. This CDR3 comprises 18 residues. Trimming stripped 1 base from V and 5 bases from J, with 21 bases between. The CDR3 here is CASSLKGRGYLFDQPQHF. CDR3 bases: TGTGCCAGCAGCTTAAAGGGCAGGGGTTATTTGTTCGATCAGCCCCAGCATTTT.